These T cell receptor beta chains were read from a single sample in a study of blood T cell repertoires in COVID-19. Using immunoSEQ multiplex PCR, the repertoire was profiled, and TCRdb retains in-frame clones only, with some absent. The table shows approximately 340,000 clones, with around 83% occurring only once. Sequenced input: peripheral blood. These receptors were obtained from a man younger than 45 with active or convalescent COVID-19. The CDR3 runs from the conserved cysteine through the conserved F or W. D genes are given only for firm matches. Clone size is not always given. Where it is, it says once, few, many or a class for expanded clones.

size: -; D: TRBD1; J: TRBJ1-3; V: TRBV3-1/TRBV3-2; CDR3: CASSQRTGSGNTIYF; DNA: TGTGCCAGCAGCCAACGGACAGGGTCAGGAAACACCATATATTTT
size: -; D: TRBD2; J: TRBJ2-7; V: TRBV30; CDR3: CAWRGSGSYYEQYF; DNA: TGTGCCTGGAGGGGTAGCGGGAGTTACTACGAGCAGTACTTC
size: -; D: -; J: TRBJ1-2; V: TRBV30; CDR3: CACPPPRGYGYTF; DNA: TGTGCCTGCCCGCCCCCCCGGGGCTATGGCTACACCTTC
size: -; D: TRBD1; J: TRBJ2-7; V: TRBV18; CDR3: CASSPNNRGTGEQYF; DNA: TGTGCCAGCTCACCAAATAACAGGGGTACGGGGGAGCAGTACTTC
size: -; D: -; J: TRBJ2-3; V: TRBV7-2; CDR3: CASSSPPGDHTDTQYF; DNA: TGTGCCAGCAGCTCCCCTCCGGGGGACCACACAGATACGCAGTATTTT
size: -; D: -; J: TRBJ1-5; V: TRBV28; CDR3: CASSLFAQLDQPQHF; DNA: TGTGCCAGCAGTTTATTTGCCCAGTTGGATCAGCCCCAGCATTTT
size: -; D: TRBD1; J: TRBJ2-3; V: TRBV7-2; CDR3: CASSPDRGDTQYF; DNA: TGTGCCAGCAGCCCCGACAGGGGCGATACGCAGTATTTT
size: -; D: -; J: TRBJ2-7; V: TRBV10-3; CDR3: CAISVADRREQYF; DNA: TGTGCCATCAGTGTAGCGGACCGCCGCGAGCAGTACTTC
size: once; D: TRBD1; J: TRBJ2-7; V: TRBV2; CDR3: CASSWTGSGEQYF; DNA: TGTGCCAGCAGCTGGACAGGGTCGGGCGAGCAGTACTTC
size: once; D: TRBD1; J: TRBJ2-7; V: TRBV30; CDR3: CAWESLATGTPYEQYF; DNA: TGTGCCTGGGAGTCTCTGGCGACAGGGACGCCTTACGAGCAGTACTTC
size: -; D: TRBD2; J: TRBJ2-5; V: TRBV10-3; CDR3: CAINRTSGSSKTQYF; DNA: TGTGCCATCAACAGGACTAGCGGGAGTAGTAAGACCCAGTACTTC
size: -; D: -; J: TRBJ1-1; V: TRBV25-1; CDR3: CASSEYSGVATEAFF; DNA: TGTGCCAGCAGTGAATATTCAGGGGTTGCCACTGAAGCTTTCTTT
size: -; D: -; J: TRBJ2-3; V: TRBV11-2; CDR3: CASSFALSTDTQYF; DNA: TGTGCCAGCAGCTTCGCACTTTCCACAGATACGCAGTATTTT
size: -; D: -; J: TRBJ2-4; V: TRBV28; CDR3: CASKMGGSGLKNIQYF; DNA: TGTGCCAGCAAAATGGGAGGAAGCGGACTCAAAAACATTCAGTACTTC
size: -; D: -; J: TRBJ2-2; V: TRBV6-5; CDR3: CASISLSVTGELFF; DNA: TGTGCCAGCATTTCCCTTAGCGTCACCGGGGAGCTGTTTTTT
size: -; D: -; J: TRBJ1-5; V: TRBV11-3; CDR3: CASSLDSNQPQHF; DNA: TGTGCCAGCAGCTTAGACTCGAATCAGCCCCAGCATTTT
size: -; D: -; J: TRBJ1-5; V: TRBV30; CDR3: CACGPGNQPQHF; DNA: TGTGCCTGCGGTCCGGGCAATCAGCCCCAGCATTTT
size: few; D: TRBD2; J: TRBJ2-3; V: TRBV7-2; CDR3: CASSLRRAGDPDTQYF; DNA: TGTGCCAGCAGCTTAAGGCGGGCGGGAGATCCAGATACGCAGTATTTT
size: few; D: -; J: TRBJ1-2; V: TRBV28; CDR3: CASSRYLDRAYGYTF; DNA: TGTGCCAGCAGTCGCTACCTGGACAGAGCCTATGGCTACACCTTC
size: -; D: TRBD2; J: TRBJ2-1; V: TRBV24-1; CDR3: CAVESGTSGLTYNEQFF; DNA: TGTGCCGTAGAATCCGGGACTAGCGGCCTTACCTACAATGAGCAGTTCTTC
size: -; D: -; J: TRBJ2-1; V: TRBV2; CDR3: CASRRANNEQFF; DNA: TGTGCCAGCAGGAGGGCGAACAATGAGCAGTTCTTC
size: -; D: TRBD2; J: TRBJ2-3; V: TRBV9; CDR3: CASSFSGRDADTQYF; DNA: TGTGCCAGCAGCTTTAGCGGGAGGGACGCAGATACGCAGTATTTT
size: -; D: -; J: TRBJ1-5; V: TRBV30; CDR3: CACRGNSNQPQHF; DNA: TGTGCCTGTAGGGGTAATAGCAATCAGCCCCAGCATTTT
size: -; D: TRBD1; J: TRBJ2-1; V: TRBV15; CDR3: CATSRDRQGHEQFF; DNA: TGTGCCACCAGCAGAGACCGACAGGGTCATGAGCAGTTCTTC
size: -; D: TRBD1; J: TRBJ2-7; V: TRBV7-9; CDR3: CASGTGGSYEQYF; DNA: TGTGCCAGCGGGACAGGGGGCTCCTACGAGCAGTACTTC
size: -; D: TRBD2; J: TRBJ2-5; V: TRBV11-3; CDR3: CASSPGLAGETQYF; DNA: TGTGCCAGCAGCCCAGGACTAGCCGGGGAGACCCAGTACTTC
size: -; D: TRBD2; J: TRBJ2-1; V: TRBV6-5; CDR3: CANAILAGPYNEQFF; DNA: TGTGCCAACGCAATTCTAGCGGGGCCCTACAATGAGCAGTTCTTC
size: -; D: TRBD2; J: TRBJ2-5; V: TRBV27; CDR3: CASSFLRGKQETQYF; DNA: TGTGCCAGCAGTTTTTTGCGGGGGAAACAAGAGACCCAGTACTTC
size: -; D: -; J: TRBJ2-1; V: TRBV4-1; CDR3: CASSQRLGSTGDEQFF; DNA: TGCGCCAGCAGCCAGAGGTTAGGTTCGACAGGCGATGAGCAGTTCTTC
size: -; D: -; J: TRBJ1-2; V: TRBV6-5; CDR3: CASTQQQNLGYTF; DNA: TGTGCCAGCACCCAACAGCAAAACCTTGGCTACACCTTC
size: -; D: TRBD2; J: TRBJ2-3; V: TRBV10-3; CDR3: CAISGGLAGRADTQYF; DNA: TGTGCCATCAGTGGGGGTCTAGCGGGAAGGGCAGATACGCAGTATTTT
size: -; D: -; J: TRBJ2-5; V: TRBV3-1/TRBV3-2; CDR3: CASSRRVSRETQYF; DNA: TGTGCCAGCAGCCGGAGGGTCAGCCGAGAGACCCAGTACTTC
size: once; D: -; J: TRBJ1-2; V: TRBV28; CDR3: CASSLSDSYYGYTF; DNA: TGTGCCAGCAGTTTGTCGGACAGCTACTATGGCTACACCTTC
size: -; D: -; J: TRBJ2-2; V: TRBV4-1; CDR3: CASSSPLRVGELFF; DNA: TGCGCCAGCAGCTCCCCCCTGAGGGTTGGGGAGCTGTTTTTT
size: -; D: -; J: TRBJ2-7; V: TRBV6-5; CDR3: CASSQGWGYEQYF; DNA: TGTGCCAGCAGTCAGGGTTGGGGCTACGAGCAGTACTTC
size: -; D: -; J: TRBJ1-2; V: TRBV9; CDR3: CASSVRQAANYGYTF; DNA: TGTGCCAGCAGCGTCCGACAGGCAGCTAACTATGGCTACACCTTC
size: -; D: TRBD2; J: TRBJ2-1; V: TRBV20-1; CDR3: CSASSLRTSGMPGVQQFF; DNA: TGCAGTGCTAGTTCCCTAAGGACTAGCGGGATGCCGGGCGTCCAGCAGTTCTTC
size: few; D: -; J: TRBJ2-7; V: TRBV5-1; CDR3: CASSLSSTSYEQYF; DNA: TGCGCCAGCAGCTTGTCTTCTACCTCCTACGAGCAGTACTTC
size: -; D: TRBD1; J: TRBJ1-1; V: TRBV5-4; CDR3: CASSPHPLRTGGGTEAFF; DNA: TGTGCCAGCAGCCCACATCCCCTACGGACAGGGGGTGGCACTGAAGCTTTCTTT
size: -; D: TRBD2; J: TRBJ2-7; V: TRBV5-1; CDR3: CASSLKRLSGSFDEQYF; DNA: TGCGCCAGCAGCTTGAAACGTCTTAGCGGGAGTTTTGACGAGCAGTACTTC